These 21 T cell receptor beta chains originate from one sample sequenced in a study of T cell responses to AZD1222 COVID-19 vaccine. Sequencing was performed with immunoSEQ multiplex PCR; in TCRdb, only in-frame clones are kept and a portion is missing. The sample contains about 110,000 clones, roughly nine tenths of which appear only once. Specimen: peripheral blood, collected on day 0 of AZD1222 vaccination. The receptors stem from an adult in good health.

The rearrangement links TRBV2 to TRBJ1-3; a possible D gene is TRBD1 (5 bases). Trimming stripped 8 bases from V and 3 bases from J, with 14 bases between. Germline CDR1 is SNHLY and CDR2 is FYNNEI. There are 14 residues in the CDR3. Written as DNA, the CDR3 is TGTGCCAGCTCCCCGAAGGGGCATGGAAACACCATATATTTT. Amino acids: CASSPKGHGNTIYF.

CDR3 region: CATSSGHRGLDQPQHF. As DNA, the CDR3 is TGTGCCACCAGCAGTGGCCACAGGGGGCTCGATCAGCCCCAGCATTTT. The gene calls are TRBV15 and TRBJ1-5, with 9 bases lining up with TRBD1. This CDR3 has 16 amino acids. CDR1 and CDR2 (germline): LNHNV, YYDKDF (reference sequence). J lost 5 bases, V lost 3 bases, and 8 bases had no gene match.

The chain has TRBV19 and TRBJ1-5; D gene uncertain. Germline V CDR1 and CDR2: LNHDA, SQIVND (reference sequence). The CDR3 has 15 amino acids. The V end was cut by 8 bases, the J end by 0 bases, with 14 bases between. The CDR3 spells CASEDGPYSNQPQHF. CDR3 DNA sequence: TGTGCCAGTGAGGACGGACCTTATAGCAATCAGCCCCAGCATTTT. The full variable domain, completed using reference TRBV19 and TRBJ1-5, is DGGITQSPKYLFRKEGQNVTLSCEQNLNHDAMYWYRQDPGQGLRLIYYSQIVNDFQKGDIAEGYSVSREKKESFPLTVTSAQKNPTAFYLCASEDGPYSNQPQHFGDGTRLSIL.

This clone was seen a few times. The chain joins TRBV7-8 to TRBJ2-2, with 7 positions matching TRBD1. With 3 bases clipped from V and 6 bases from J, the junction kept 13 bases outside the gene matches. CDR3 length equals 17 residues. Germline V gives CDR1 SGHVS, CDR2 FQNEAQ. The CDR3 DNA reads TGTGCCAGCAGCTTCACTTCCGACAGGGCAAGGGCCGGGGAGCTGTTTTTT. This translates into CASSFTSDRARAGELFF.

V and J are TRBV10-3 and TRBJ1-2; D might be TRBD1 (6 bases). Germline V gene lookup returns CDR1 ENHRY and CDR2 SYGVKD. V was clipped by 5 bases and J by 2 bases, with 12 bases between them. The CDR3 is 14 amino acids. The CDR3, as DNA: TGTGCCATCAGTACGGACAGTAGCAACTATGGCTACACCTTC. It codes for CAISTDSSNYGYTF.

The genes are TRBV5-6 and TRBJ2-2, with no clear D. V was pared by 0 bases and J by 1 base, with 4 bases between. Germline V gene lookup returns CDR1 SGHDT and CDR2 YYEEEE. This CDR3 region has 14 residues. CDR3 residues: CASSLGRNTGELFF. The CDR3 region has the DNA TGTGCCAGCAGCTTGGGGCGGAACACCGGGGAGCTGTTTTTT.

This clone was detected only once. This sequence joins TRBV10-3 and TRBJ1-1; 8 positions match TRBD1. V lost 4 bases and J lost 5; bases outside the gene matches: 6. CDR3 size: 14 residues. The germline V gene has CDR1 ENHRY and CDR2 SYGVKD. CDR3 nucleotides: TGTGCCATCAGTGGGACAGGGAGGGGGACTGAAGCTTTCTTT. Amino acid sequence: CAISGTGRGTEAFF.

This chain uses TRBV11-2 with TRBJ2-7; D call uncertain. This CDR3 is built from 11 residues. The ends were cut back, 4 bases at V and 4 bases at J, with 5 bases in the middle. Germline V CDR1 and CDR2: SGHAT, FQNNGV. The CDR3 region is CASSSQYEQYF. CDR3 coding DNA: TGTGCCAGCAGCTCCCAGTACGAGCAGTACTTC.

The gene calls are TRBV27 and TRBJ1-2; possible D gene TRBD1, 5 bases. This CDR3 has 14 amino acids. Germline CDR1 and CDR2: MNHEY and SMNVEV (reference sequence). Trimming took off 3 bases at V and 4 bases at J, with 12 bases between the two ends. CDR3 protein: CASSLLNGGYGYTF. The CDR3 DNA reads as TGTGCCAGCAGTTTGTTAAACGGGGGCTATGGCTACACCTTC.

The chain has TRBV27 and TRBJ2-1; possible D gene TRBD2, 6 bases. The germline V gene encodes CDR1 MNHEY and CDR2 SMNVEV (reference sequence). The V gene lost 9 bases and the J gene lost 8 bases, with 20 bases spanning the gap. The CDR3 has 14 amino acids. The CDR3 bases are TGTGCCAGTGCACCCGGGACTGCGCGCGATGAGCAGTTCTTC. It encodes CASAPGTARDEQFF.

This clone has only a few counts. CDR3 DNA: TGTGCCAGCAGCCCATGGGGCGGGAGTAGCTACGAGCAGTACTTC. It yields the protein CASSPWGGSSYEQYF. The chain has TRBV28 and TRBJ2-7; 7 bases are a match to TRBD2. The J segment lost 3 bases and the V segment lost 6 bases, leaving 11 bases of the junction unmatched. Per the germline V gene, CDR1 is MDHEN and CDR2 is SYDVKM. The CDR3 spans 15 residues.

This clone was observed a handful of times. The V gene is TRBV18, the J gene TRBJ1-2, with no clear D. There are 18 residues in the CDR3. The V and J ends lost 3 bases and 5 bases respectively, with 25 bases between them. CDR1 is KGHSH and CDR2 is LQKENI in the germline V gene. CDR3 in amino acids: CASSPLMGSPLLSYGYTF. The CDR3 bases are TGTGCCAGCTCACCGTTGATGGGTTCCCCACTTTTATCTTATGGCTACACCTTC.

The chain recombines TRBV7-9 with TRBJ2-5; unclear D gene. Germline V gives CDR1 SEHNR, CDR2 FQNEAQ (reference sequence). This CDR3 is built from 13 residues. Between the trimmed V and J ends, which lost 2 bases and 5 bases, there was a span of 9 bases. The CDR3 is CASSLFEWETQYF. Written as DNA, the CDR3 is TGTGCCAGCAGCTTATTCGAGTGGGAGACCCAGTACTTC.

CDR3 loop: CAWSVNNREETQYF. CDR3 coding DNA: TGTGCCTGGAGTGTCAACAATCGAGAAGAGACCCAGTACTTC. The chain recombines TRBV30 with TRBJ2-5, with D unresolved. Looked up from germline, CDR1 is GTSNPN and CDR2 is SVGIG (reference sequence). The length of the CDR3 is 14 residues. The ends were cut back, 0 bases at V and 3 bases at J, with 11 bases in the middle.

V is TRBV16 and J is TRBJ1-5; 11 bases agree with TRBD1. This CDR3 is built from 18 residues. Trimming removed 4 bases from V and 2 bases from J; junction bases left unmatched: 10. Germline CDR1 is KGHSY and CDR2 is FQNENV. The CDR3 region has the DNA TGTGCCAGCAGCCCACCGGGACAGGGGGTTATTGGCAATCAGCCCCAGCATTTT. Amino acids: CASSPPGQGVIGNQPQHF. Supplemented by reference TRBV16 and TRBJ1-5, the full variable domain reads GEEVAQTPKHLVRGEGQKAKLYCAPIKGHSYVFWYQQVLKNEFKFLISFQNENVFDETGMPKERFSAKCLPNSPCSLEIQATKLEDSAVYFCASSPPGQGVIGNQPQHFGDGTRLSIL.

Details on this clone: At one of its ends the junction is not consistent with the germline gene, which may arise from a read error. The chain combines TRBV7-7 with TRBJ2-3; no firm D call. CDR3 length: 14 residues. Per the germline V gene, CDR1 is SSHAT and CDR2 is FNYEAQ (reference sequence). CDR3 sequence (DNA): TGTGCTAGCAGCGTAGACTCACGCACAGATACGCAGTATTTT. This gives the protein CASSVDSRTDTQYF. The whole variable domain, filled in from reference TRBV7-7 and TRBJ2-3, reads GAGVSQSPRYKVTKRGQDVTLRCDPISSHATLYWYQQALGQGPEFLTYFNYEAQPDKSGLPSDRFSAERPEGSISTLTIQRTEQRDSAMYRCASSVDSRTDTQYFGPGTRLTVL.

The CDR3 sequence: CAWTRVDPYNEQFF. CDR3 bases: TGTGCCTGGACCCGGGTCGACCCCTACAATGAGCAGTTCTTC. V gene TRBV30 combines with J gene TRBJ2-1; D not resolved. Looked up from germline, CDR1 is GTSNPN and CDR2 is SVGIG (reference sequence). This CDR3 comprises 14 residues. The V end lost 4 bases, the J end lost 2 bases, and 12 bases lay between the germline ends.

The chain joins TRBV27 to TRBJ1-5; D is ambiguous. This CDR3 has 13 residues. V was pared by 0 bases and J by 2 bases, with 2 bases between. Germline assignment: CDR1 MNHEY and CDR2 SMNVEV (reference sequence). The CDR3 bases are TGTGCCAGCAGTTTATCGGGCAATCAGCCCCAGCATTTT. Translating gives CASSLSGNQPQHF.

This rearrangement joins TRBV7-9 to TRBJ2-5, with TRBD2 matching over 11 bases. The CDR3 runs 18 residues. Germline CDR1 is SEHNR and CDR2 is FQNEAQ (reference sequence). V lost 5 bases, J lost 4 bases, and 15 bases stayed unmatched. The CDR3 region has the DNA TGTGCCAGCAGCGCACTTAGCGGTAGCGGGGGGGCCGCAGAGACCCAGTACTTC. This sequence encodes CASSALSGSGGAAETQYF. The whole variable domain, remainder taken from reference TRBV7-9 and TRBJ2-5, is DTGVSQNPRHKITKRGQNVTFRCDPISEHNRLYWYRQTLGQGPEFLTYFQNEAQLEKSRLLSDRFSAERPKGSFSTLEIQRTEQGDSAMYLCASSALSGSGGAAETQYFGPGTRLLVL.

The rearrangement joins TRBV18 to TRBJ2-1, with D perhaps TRBD1 or TRBD2 (6 bases each). The CDR3 totals 16 residues. V gave up 2 bases and J gave up 4 bases, with 15 bases separating them. From germline, CDR1 is KGHSH and CDR2 LQKENI. This CDR3 is CASSPSRGRRYNEQFF. In DNA, the CDR3 is TGTGCCAGCTCACCATCCCGGGGGCGGAGGTACAATGAGCAGTTCTTC.

The gene calls are TRBV2 and TRBJ1-6, with TRBD1 matching over 9 bases. Germline CDR1 and CDR2: SNHLY and FYNNEI. The junction had 7 bases not matched to a gene; V was cut back by 9 bases and J by 7 bases. CDR3 length equals 14 residues. The CDR3: CASARDRVNSPLHF. The CDR3 coding sequence is TGTGCCAGTGCCCGGGACAGGGTAAATTCACCCCTCCACTTT. The full variable domain, rest sourced from reference TRBV2 and TRBJ1-6, is EPEVTQTPSHQVTQMGQEVILRCVPISNHLYFYWYRQILGQKVEFLVSFYNNEISEKSEIFDDQFSVERPDGSNFTLKIRSTKLEDSAMYFCASARDRVNSPLHFGNGTRLTVT.